This section outlines one T cell receptor (beta chain) sequence together with its context. The source of the sample is a study of CD8 T cells in Susac syndrome. When the RNA was reverse transcribed, random hexamers were used with an input of about 0.5 to 1 ug. Multiplex PCR with immunoSEQ amplified the TCR beta CDR3 across 54 Vbeta and 13 Jbeta. Via MiXCR, TCRdb re-called the immunoSEQ multiplex PCR reads, giving one row per CDR3 protein. Of 160,000 or so distinct CDR3 sequences detected, roughly 94% appear once; the ten largest clones hold 0.2% to 0.25%. The CDR3 contains 14 residues. The V gene end was trimmed by 4 bases and the J gene end by 3 bases; junction bases not matched to a gene: 8. Germline V gene sequence: CDR1 DFQATT, CDR2 SNEGSKA (reference sequence). TCR beta sequencing was performed on blood CD8+ and CD4+ T cells. Relapsing-remitting disease, either stable or active, was present in the multiple sclerosis controls, who were treatment-naive patients. Negative isolation yielded the CD8+ and CD4+ T cells, while FACS enriched the TEMRA cells.

The chain combines TRBV20-1 with TRBJ2-7, with 8 bases lining up with TRBD1. Sequencing input: CD8+ T cells from PBMCs. The sequence was collected from a human donor with multiple sclerosis. For the CDR3, the DNA is TGCAGTGCTACAGAGGACAGGGAAAACTACGAGCAGTACTTC. Encoded protein: CSATEDRENYEQYF.